These 27 T cell receptor beta chains were all obtained from the same sample, sequenced in a study of T cells in Graves' hyperthyroidism and ophthalmopathy. Using RNA transcripts as the source, TCR beta CDR3 regions were amplified. The study used the HTBI primer set for a first-round RT-PCR of the TCR CDR3. TCRdb itself ran the multiplex PCR reads through MiXCR, one entry per CDR3 protein. The repertoire includes some 570,000 distinct CDR3 sequences, more than 13% of them detected once, and less than 9% sits in the top ten. Sequenced: blood. The receptor set was obtained from a woman younger than 30 with Graves' ophthalmopathy.

This clonotype showed up many times. The chain recombines TRBV20-1 with TRBJ1-2; 7 positions agree with TRBD1. Germline assignment: CDR1 DFQATT and CDR2 SNEGSKA (reference sequence). This CDR3 region has 15 residues. V was clipped by 0 bases and J by 7 bases; unmatched bases: 11. The CDR3 spells CSARDGDRAFSGYTF. In nucleotides, the CDR3 is TGCAGTGCTAGAGATGGCGACAGGGCTTTTAGTGGCTACACCTTC.

This clonotype has at least ten counts. This rearrangement joins TRBV3-1 to TRBJ2-1, with TRBD1 matching over 8 bases. This CDR3 comprises 13 residues. V trimming: 4 bases; J trimming: 9 bases; junction bases outside the gene matches: 5. Germline V gene lookup returns CDR1 LGHDT and CDR2 YNNKEL (reference sequence). CDR3 sequence reads: CASSPWTGFEQFF. CDR3 DNA: TGTGCCAGCAGCCCCTGGACAGGGTTTGAGCAGTTCTTC.

This clonotype showed up many times. The chain joins TRBV10-3 to TRBJ2-1; a possible D gene is TRBD2 (5 bases). In germline, CDR1 is ENHRY, CDR2 SYGVKD. CDR3 length: 15 amino acids. Deletions cut 7 bases from V and 6 bases from J, with 19 bases between. CDR3 loop: CAIKTDGPRANEQFF. The CDR3 DNA is TGTGCCATCAAGACGGACGGACCGCGGGCCAATGAGCAGTTCTTC.

The J gene is TRBJ1-3, the V gene TRBV7-9, with TRBD1 matching 9 bases. CDR3 length: 16 amino acids. The V segment lost 8 bases and the J segment 4 bases; nucleotides outside the gene matches: 12. Germline values: CDR1 SEHNR, CDR2 FQNEAQ (reference sequence). The DNA for the CDR3 is TGTGCCAGCGCCTCCCCCGGGACAGGGTCAGGAAACACCATATATTTT. As protein: CASASPGTGSGNTIYF.

This clonotype was detected many times. The rearrangement uses TRBV6-1 and TRBJ1-1, with D perhaps TRBD1 (5 bases). The V gene lost 5 bases and the J gene lost 4 bases, with 14 bases spanning the gap. This CDR3 has 14 amino acids. The germline V gene encodes CDR1 MNHNS and CDR2 SASEGT. CDR3 residues: CASSRDRWGTEAFF. CDR3 nucleotides: TGTGCCAGCAGTCGGGACCGGTGGGGCACTGAAGCTTTCTTT.

At least ten counts were recorded for this clonotype. The chain has TRBV2 and TRBJ2-1; TRBD2 matches at 9 bases. The CDR3 length is 15 residues. With V trimmed by 3 bases and J by 1 base, 1 base remained unmatched. Germline assignment: CDR1 SNHLY and CDR2 FYNNEI. CDR3 nucleotide sequence: TGTGCCAGCAGTGACCTAGCGGGGTCCTACAATGAGCAGTTCTTC. This gives the protein CASSDLAGSYNEQFF.

This clonotype was seen many times. This chain links TRBV2 with TRBJ2-1, with 10 bases aligning to TRBD2. The CDR3 sequence is 16 residues long. V lost 5 bases and J lost 0; bases outside the gene matches: 4. Germline CDR1 reads SNHLY; CDR2 reads FYNNEI. CDR3 coding DNA: TGTGCCAGCAGTTCACTAGCGGGAAGCTCCTACAATGAGCAGTTCTTC. Translating it yields CASSSLAGSSYNEQFF.

This clonotype appeared many times. The chain links TRBV12-3 or TRBV12-4 to TRBJ1-4; 8 nucleotides line up with TRBD1. The CDR3 runs to 15 residues. V trimming: 6 bases; J trimming: 5 bases; junction bases outside the gene matches: 8. CDR3 sequence (DNA): TGTGCCAGCAGCCCCACGGACAGGGAAAATGAAAAACTGTTTTTT. Amino acids: CASSPTDRENEKLFF.

This clonotype was recorded many times. The V gene is TRBV25-1, the J gene TRBJ2-1, with TRBD1 matching over 10 bases. J lost 4 bases, V lost 7 bases, and 4 bases had no gene match. CDR3 length equals 14 residues. The germline gives CDR1 MGHDK, CDR2 SYGVNS. CDR3 in DNA: TGTGCCAGCACGACAGGGGGCCCTTACAATGAGCAGTTCTTC. Protein product: CASTTGGPYNEQFF.

The J gene is TRBJ2-2, the V gene TRBV19, with 7 bases matching TRBD2. Germline V gene lookup returns CDR1 LNHDA and CDR2 SQIVND (reference sequence). The V gene end was trimmed by 6 bases and the J gene end by 5 bases; junction bases not matched to a gene: 12. The CDR3 loop spans 16 amino acids. DNA for the CDR3: TGTGCCAGTAGCGGGACTGGCGGGAGTCGGACCGGGGAGCTGTTTTTT. Protein: CASSGTGGSRTGELFF.

This clonotype was picked up a small number of times. The V and J genes are TRBV5-1 and TRBJ1-2; D unclear. This CDR3 region has 13 residues. Trimming removed 4 bases at V and 1 base at J, with 8 bases between. Germline CDR1 reads SGHRS; CDR2 reads YFSETQ. The chain's CDR3 is CASSTEVNYGYTF. CDR3 bases: TGCGCCAGCAGCACAGAAGTTAACTATGGCTACACCTTC.

The table lists this clonotype with a few counts. The chain joins TRBV20-1 to TRBJ2-3; D might be TRBD2 (6 bases). The ends were cut back, 4 bases at V and 4 bases at J, with 24 bases in the middle. This CDR3 spans 17 amino acids. CDR1 and CDR2 from the germline V gene are DFQATT and SNEGSKA (reference sequence). CDR3 DNA sequence: TGCAGTGCTATACGCCGGGACTCCAATTTGGTATCAGATACGCAGTATTTT. Amino acid sequence: CSAIRRDSNLVSDTQYF.

This clonotype showed up many times. This chain connects TRBV5-1 to TRBJ1-1, with 9 bases fitting TRBD1. Per the germline V gene, CDR1 is SGHRS and CDR2 is YFSETQ. The CDR3 is 17 residues long. V dropped 1 base and J dropped 3; count of bases not matched to a gene: 10. Here the CDR3 reads CASSLSVGQGGDTEAFF. CDR3 DNA sequence: TGCGCCAGCAGCTTGTCCGTGGGACAGGGTGGGGACACTGAAGCTTTCTTT.

This chain connects TRBV6-1 to TRBJ2-6; D possibly corresponds to TRBD1 (6 bases). With 10 bases removed from V and 0 bases from J, the gap between germline ends came to 19 bases. In germline, CDR1 is MNHNS, CDR2 SASEGT. The CDR3 sequence is 17 residues long. The CDR3 sequence: CATRGRGYSSGANVLTF. In nucleotides, the CDR3 is TGTGCCACCAGGGGCAGGGGATATAGCTCTGGGGCCAACGTCCTGACTTTC.

The rearrangement uses TRBV7-6 and TRBJ1-4; 7 positions agree with TRBD1. Germline CDR1 SGHVS, CDR2 FNYEAQ. After removal of 4 bases from V and 4 bases from J, the junction contained 9 bases not matched to a gene. This CDR3 has 16 amino acids. In DNA form, the CDR3 reads TGTGCCAGCAGCTCTGGACAGGAGGGGAGTAATGAAAAACTGTTTTTT. It codes for CASSSGQEGSNEKLFF.

Ten or more counts support this clonotype. The gene calls are TRBV6-5 and TRBJ2-5; 9 bases fit TRBD1. Trimming removed 4 bases from V and 2 bases from J; junction bases left unmatched: 5. This CDR3 comprises 15 residues. The germline V gene encodes CDR1 MNHEY and CDR2 SVGAGI. CDR3 nucleotides: TGTGCCAGCAGTTTGGGACAGGGTCGGCAAGAGACCCAGTACTTC. This codes for CASSLGQGRQETQYF.

Notes on this clonotype: A much larger clone lies a single base off, so this may be a read error. The conserved final phenylalanine or tryptophan is absent from the CDR3, which likely points to a read error. The chain uses TRBV5-1 and TRBJ1-1; D is unclear. Germline V gene lookup returns CDR1 SGHRS and CDR2 YFSETQ. Trimming took off 4 bases at V and 0 bases at J, with 16 bases between the two ends. CDR3 size: 16 residues. The CDR3 DNA reads TGCGCCAGCAGCAGAATTGGTACAGATATGAACACTGAAGCTTTCTCT. Its translation: CASSRIGTDMNTEAFS.

This clonotype was recorded many times. The rearrangement joins TRBV10-3 to TRBJ2-3; no firm D call. CDR3 length: 14 residues. Deletions cut 2 bases from V and 2 bases from J, with 8 bases between. The germline V gene encodes CDR1 ENHRY and CDR2 SYGVKD. The CDR3 is CAISERADTDTQYF. DNA for the CDR3: TGTGCCATCAGTGAGAGGGCAGACACAGATACGCAGTATTTT.

This clonotype was seen ten or more times. DNA of the CDR3: TGCAGTGCTAGTTCCCGGGCCCCGCCCCAGCATTTT. Its translation: CSASSRAPPQHF. The chain uses TRBV20-1 and TRBJ1-5; D gene ambiguous. Germline V gene data show CDR1 as DFQATT and CDR2 as SNEGSKA (reference sequence). V lost 3 bases, J lost 9 bases, and 12 bases lay in between. The CDR3 is made up of 12 amino acids.

The chain joins TRBV4-1 to TRBJ1-5, with TRBD1 matching over 12 bases. V dropped 1 base and J dropped 6; count of bases not matched to a gene: 7. Germline CDR1 and CDR2: MGHRA and YSYEKL. The CDR3 extends over 17 amino acids. The CDR3 reads CASSQGWDRGLSQPQHF. For the CDR3, the DNA is TGCGCCAGCAGCCAAGGTTGGGACAGGGGGCTCAGTCAGCCCCAGCATTTT.

This clonotype came up many times. The V call is TRBV19, the J call TRBJ2-1; perhaps TRBD1 as D (6 bases). Germline V gene lookup returns CDR1 LNHDA and CDR2 SQIVND (reference sequence). The V and J ends lost 4 bases and 3 bases respectively, with 16 bases between them. The CDR3 spans 16 residues. The CDR3 DNA follows: TGTGCCAGTAGTAACCTTAAAGGGACATTCTACAATGAGCAGTTCTTC. Translation: CASSNLKGTFYNEQFF.

This clonotype was detected many times. The V gene is TRBV5-1, the J gene TRBJ1-1; 7 bases are a match to TRBD1. The J segment lost 3 bases and the V segment lost 6 bases, leaving 17 bases of the junction unmatched. The germline V gene encodes CDR1 SGHRS and CDR2 YFSETQ. The CDR3 extends over 17 amino acids. Here the CDR3 reads CASTPHRGAIAYTEAFF. As DNA, the CDR3 is TGCGCCAGCACCCCCCACAGGGGCGCAATTGCTTACACTGAAGCTTTCTTT.

This clonotype was detected many times. The chain links TRBV6-2 or TRBV6-3 to TRBJ1-5; 8 bases are a match to TRBD1. V lost 3 bases and J lost 0; bases outside the gene matches: 7. Looked up from germline, CDR1 is MNHEY and CDR2 is SVGEGT. The CDR3 covers 17 residues. The CDR3 here is CASSYYGQGDSNQPQHF. The CDR3 DNA sequence: TGTGCCAGCAGTTATTACGGACAGGGAGATAGCAATCAGCCCCAGCATTTT.

This clonotype was counted a few times. This sequence joins TRBV7-3 and TRBJ2-2, with 9 bases identical to TRBD2. This CDR3 has 17 residues. The V segment lost 6 bases and the J segment 5 bases; nucleotides outside the gene matches: 13. Per the germline V gene, CDR1 is SGHTA and CDR2 is FQGTGA. Here the CDR3 DNA reads TGTGCCAGCAGTCAAGGGGGCGGGAGGGCGAGGACCGGGGAGCTGTTTTTT. Protein: CASSQGGGRARTGELFF. Complete variable domain (other parts from reference TRBV7-3 and TRBJ2-2): GAGVSQTPSNKVTEKGKYVELRCDPISGHTALYWYRQSLGQGPEFLIYFQGTGAADDSGLPNDRFFAVRPEGSVSTLKIQRTERGDSAVYLCASSQGGGRARTGELFFGEGSRLTVL.

This clonotype came up many times. In DNA, the CDR3 is TGTGCCAGCAGCCAAGGACTAGCGGGGGACTACGAGCAGTACTTC. It yields the protein CASSQGLAGDYEQYF. The chain is built from TRBV14 and TRBJ2-7; 12 bases agree with TRBD2. The junction had 1 base not matched to a gene; V was cut back by 1 base and J by 3 bases. CDR1 SGHDN and CDR2 FVKESK come from the germline V gene. This CDR3 is built from 15 residues.

This clonotype was seen ten or more times. The chain is built from TRBV2 and TRBJ2-3; TRBD2 matches 7 bases. This CDR3 is 15 amino acids long. V gave up 4 bases and J gave up 3 bases; unmatched junction bases: 7. From germline, CDR1 is SNHLY and CDR2 FYNNEI. Written as DNA, the CDR3 is TGTGCCAGCAGTGGTGCGGGAGTAAGAACAGATACGCAGTATTTT. Translation gives CASSGAGVRTDTQYF.

The CDR3 sequence: CAWNYGSSGNTIYF. The CDR3 DNA reads TGTGCCTGGAATTACGGCAGCTCTGGAAACACCATATATTTT. V gene TRBV30 combines with J gene TRBJ1-3; D not resolved. The CDR3 covers 14 residues. From germline, CDR1 is GTSNPN and CDR2 SVGIG (reference sequence). The V end lost 4 bases, the J end lost 0 bases, and 10 bases lay between the germline ends.